This is a list of T cell receptor beta chains from one sample in a study of T cell responses to AZD1222 COVID-19 vaccine. Assay used: immunoSEQ multiplex PCR; TCRdb lists only in-frame clones, some missing. The data contain 100,000 to 150,000 clones, about 89% of them singletons. The material was peripheral blood, obtained on day 0 of AZD1222 vaccination. The origin of the receptors is an adult in good health. The CDR3 runs from the conserved cysteine through the conserved F or W. Fields, in order: J gene, V gene, CDR3 length, CDR3 protein.

j_gene: TRBJ1-6
v_gene: TRBV18
len: 18
CDR3aa: CASSPIGTGTPMGSPLHF

j_gene: TRBJ1-1
v_gene: TRBV30
len: 12
CDR3aa: CAWTLLRTEAFF

j_gene: TRBJ2-2
v_gene: TRBV5-4
len: 15
CDR3aa: CASSGPGGLTGELFF

j_gene: TRBJ1-2
v_gene: TRBV6-5
len: 14
CDR3aa: CATSYGGGDYGYTF

j_gene: TRBJ2-1
v_gene: TRBV7-2
len: 14
CDR3aa: CASKPRGAGNEQFF

j_gene: TRBJ2-7
v_gene: TRBV10-3
len: 13
CDR3aa: CAISEWMEDEQYF

j_gene: TRBJ1-1
v_gene: TRBV2
len: 13
CDR3aa: CASSGQGDTEAFF

j_gene: TRBJ1-1
v_gene: TRBV6-4
len: 13
CDR3aa: CASSARMNTEAFF

j_gene: TRBJ1-2
v_gene: TRBV5-1
len: 14
CDR3aa: CASSLEDTIYGYTF

j_gene: TRBJ2-2
v_gene: TRBV3-1/TRBV3-2
len: 17
CDR3aa: CASSQDRLAGGTGELFF

j_gene: TRBJ2-3
v_gene: TRBV5-6
len: 14
CDR3aa: CASSPGGLVDTQYF

j_gene: TRBJ1-4
v_gene: TRBV27
len: 15
CDR3aa: CASRSQGVRLEKLFF

j_gene: TRBJ1-1
v_gene: TRBV5-4
len: 14
CDR3aa: CASSSGQTETEAFF

j_gene: TRBJ2-1
v_gene: TRBV4-2
len: 18
CDR3aa: CASSQEQQTSGVRDEQFF

j_gene: TRBJ1-2
v_gene: TRBV3-1/TRBV3-2
len: 13
CDR3aa: CASSQERAVFYTF

j_gene: TRBJ1-1
v_gene: TRBV14
len: 14
CDR3aa: CASSLPGANTEAFF

j_gene: TRBJ2-7
v_gene: TRBV10-3
len: 13
CDR3aa: CAIRSGDLYEQYF

j_gene: TRBJ1-1
v_gene: TRBV6-5
len: 15
CDR3aa: CASSYLTRGDTEAFF

j_gene: TRBJ1-2
v_gene: TRBV5-1
len: 13
CDR3aa: CASSLVGNYGYTF

j_gene: TRBJ2-1
v_gene: TRBV10-3
len: 14
CDR3aa: CAIRGDRGNNEQFF

j_gene: TRBJ1-1
v_gene: TRBV25-1
len: 14
CDR3aa: CASSEGQTNTEAFF

j_gene: TRBJ2-2
v_gene: TRBV7-7
len: 14
CDR3aa: CASSPGGRAGELFF

j_gene: TRBJ2-2
v_gene: TRBV19
len: 17
CDR3aa: CASSIGVAGVSAGELFF

j_gene: TRBJ2-5
v_gene: TRBV6-5
len: 13
CDR3aa: CASIRVELETQYF

j_gene: TRBJ2-1
v_gene: TRBV11-1
len: 14
CDR3aa: CASAAEVSYNEQFF

j_gene: TRBJ1-1
v_gene: TRBV6-1
len: 13
CDR3aa: CASSETMNTEAFF

j_gene: TRBJ1-4
v_gene: TRBV6-5
len: 16
CDR3aa: CASSYRVFGKNEKLFF

j_gene: TRBJ2-7
v_gene: TRBV30
len: 15
CDR3aa: CAWTPPGQSSYEQYF

j_gene: TRBJ1-2
v_gene: TRBV24-1
len: 16
CDR3aa: CATSDQTVGGNYGYTF

j_gene: TRBJ1-1
v_gene: TRBV7-9
len: 16
CDR3aa: CASSLGEGLMNTEAFF

j_gene: TRBJ1-2
v_gene: TRBV7-2
len: 14
CDR3aa: CASSSDRGVNGYTF

j_gene: TRBJ1-4
v_gene: TRBV12-3/TRBV12-4
len: 13
CDR3aa: CASSLAGREKLFF

j_gene: TRBJ2-4
v_gene: TRBV7-9
len: 16
CDR3aa: CASSSRTSGAKNIQYF

j_gene: TRBJ2-5
v_gene: TRBV3-1/TRBV3-2
len: 14
CDR3aa: CASSQGRVEETQYF

j_gene: TRBJ2-2
v_gene: TRBV19
len: 18
CDR3aa: CASSMDPQGLAFTGELFF

j_gene: TRBJ1-2
v_gene: TRBV4-3
len: 17
CDR3aa: CASSQDSRGGGSGGYTF

j_gene: TRBJ1-1
v_gene: TRBV12-3/TRBV12-4
len: 13
CDR3aa: CASQLWGRTEAFF

j_gene: TRBJ2-1
v_gene: TRBV7-9
len: 13
CDR3aa: CASSFSTNTEQFF

j_gene: TRBJ1-1
v_gene: TRBV11-1
len: 16
CDR3aa: CASSLEGLSGNTEAFF